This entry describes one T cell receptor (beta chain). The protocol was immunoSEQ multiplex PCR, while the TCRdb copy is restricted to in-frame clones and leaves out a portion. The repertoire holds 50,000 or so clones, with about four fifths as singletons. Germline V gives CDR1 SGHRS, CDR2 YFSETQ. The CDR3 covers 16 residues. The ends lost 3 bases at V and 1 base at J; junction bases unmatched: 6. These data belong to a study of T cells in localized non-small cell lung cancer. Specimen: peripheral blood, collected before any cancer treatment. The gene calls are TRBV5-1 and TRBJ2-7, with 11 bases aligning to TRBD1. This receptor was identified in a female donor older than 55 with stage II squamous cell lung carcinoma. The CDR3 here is CASSSEGQGVSYEQYF. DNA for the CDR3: TGCGCCAGCAGCTCTGAGGGACAGGGGGTGTCCTACGAGCAGTACTTC.